These T cell receptor beta chains were read from a single sample in a study of blood T cell repertoires in COVID-19. Measured with immunoSEQ multiplex PCR; TCRdb has only the in-frame clones, and not every one. The sample holds 200,000 or so clones, over 80% seen once. Input material: PBMCs or T cells enriched from blood (not recorded which). These receptors were obtained from a young woman who had been exposed to COVID-19. CDR3s include the opening cysteine and the closing phenylalanine or tryptophan.

j_gene: TRBJ2-3; len: 17; v_gene: TRBV18; CDR3aa: CASSPPKAGGTTDTQYF
j_gene: TRBJ2-5; len: 18; v_gene: TRBV19; CDR3aa: CASSIGTSGRGGQETQYF
j_gene: TRBJ1-5; len: 17; v_gene: TRBV7-2; CDR3aa: CASSLVGGGNGNQPQHF
j_gene: TRBJ1-6; len: 14; v_gene: TRBV5-1; CDR3aa: CASSLSTGNSPLHF
j_gene: TRBJ2-4; len: 12; v_gene: TRBV10-3; CDR3aa: CATAQGWDIQYF
j_gene: TRBJ2-5; len: 13; v_gene: TRBV11-2; CDR3aa: CASGAGVAETQYF
j_gene: TRBJ1-3; len: 14; v_gene: TRBV11-2; CDR3aa: CASSLEVEWNTIYF
j_gene: TRBJ2-3; len: 15; v_gene: TRBV11-3; CDR3aa: CASSPGGQGRDTQYF
j_gene: TRBJ2-2; len: 13; v_gene: TRBV6-5; CDR3aa: CASSPTGGEELFF
j_gene: TRBJ2-3; len: 15; v_gene: TRBV18; CDR3aa: CASSSGPGTTRTQYF
j_gene: TRBJ1-4; len: 14; v_gene: TRBV29-1; CDR3aa: CSVDPGQGNEKLFF
j_gene: TRBJ2-1; len: 13; v_gene: TRBV2; CDR3aa: CASSVTGYNEQFF
j_gene: TRBJ1-4; len: 13; v_gene: TRBV27; CDR3aa: CASSIDRGEKLFF
j_gene: TRBJ1-5; len: 15; v_gene: TRBV5-1; CDR3aa: CASSFSGKGNQPQHF
j_gene: TRBJ2-3; len: 22; v_gene: TRBV14; CDR3aa: CASSQGRPGTSGLEHFTDTQYF
j_gene: TRBJ1-1; len: 12; v_gene: TRBV28; CDR3aa: CASGGRGTEAFF
j_gene: TRBJ2-7; len: 14; v_gene: TRBV7-2; CDR3aa: CASSFDPTGGEQYF
j_gene: TRBJ2-7; len: 14; v_gene: TRBV5-1; CDR3aa: CASSLVDSTYEQYF
j_gene: TRBJ2-3; len: 17; v_gene: TRBV20-1; CDR3aa: CSASLAGGTSSTDTQYF
j_gene: TRBJ2-3; len: 15; v_gene: TRBV7-9; CDR3aa: CASSLGAGPTDTQYF
j_gene: TRBJ1-5; len: 14; v_gene: TRBV27; CDR3aa: CASSFRRGDQPQHF
j_gene: TRBJ1-4; len: 14; v_gene: TRBV7-9; CDR3aa: CASSLGQGQEKLFF
j_gene: TRBJ2-7; len: 15; v_gene: TRBV5-1; CDR3aa: CASSLGHRESYEQYF
j_gene: TRBJ1-6; len: 15; v_gene: TRBV7-9; CDR3aa: CASSFDRGGNSPLHF
j_gene: TRBJ2-7; len: 13; v_gene: TRBV2; CDR3aa: CASRAERQGEKYF
j_gene: TRBJ2-1; len: 12; v_gene: TRBV2; CDR3aa: CASSPTGTSKFF
j_gene: TRBJ2-5; len: 14; v_gene: TRBV2; CDR3aa: CASSPDGGGETQYF
j_gene: TRBJ1-2; len: 15; v_gene: TRBV4-1; CDR3aa: CASSQEGAEIYGYTF
j_gene: TRBJ2-5; len: 16; v_gene: TRBV3-1/TRBV3-2; CDR3aa: CASSQGTSGFQETQYF
j_gene: TRBJ2-1; len: 15; v_gene: TRBV2; CDR3aa: CASRATGTGYNEQFF
j_gene: TRBJ2-2; len: 15; v_gene: TRBV24-1; CDR3aa: CATPDRGQHTGELFF